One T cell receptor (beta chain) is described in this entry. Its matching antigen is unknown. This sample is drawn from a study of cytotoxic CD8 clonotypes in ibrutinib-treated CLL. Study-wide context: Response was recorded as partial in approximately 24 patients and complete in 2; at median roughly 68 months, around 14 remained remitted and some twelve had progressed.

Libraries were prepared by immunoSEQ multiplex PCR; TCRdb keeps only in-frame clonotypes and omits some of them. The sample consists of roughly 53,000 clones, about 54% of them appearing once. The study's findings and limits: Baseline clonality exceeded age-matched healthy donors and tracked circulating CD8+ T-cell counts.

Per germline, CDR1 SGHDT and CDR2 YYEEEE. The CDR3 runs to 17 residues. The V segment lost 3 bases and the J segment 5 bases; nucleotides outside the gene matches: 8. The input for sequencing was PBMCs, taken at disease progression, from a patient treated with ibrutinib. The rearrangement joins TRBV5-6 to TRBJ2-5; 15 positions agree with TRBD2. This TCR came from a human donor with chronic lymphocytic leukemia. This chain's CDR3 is CASSWGPGLAGGETQYF. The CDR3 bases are TGTGCCAGCAGCTGGGGCCCGGGACTAGCGGGAGGCGAGACCCAGTACTTC.